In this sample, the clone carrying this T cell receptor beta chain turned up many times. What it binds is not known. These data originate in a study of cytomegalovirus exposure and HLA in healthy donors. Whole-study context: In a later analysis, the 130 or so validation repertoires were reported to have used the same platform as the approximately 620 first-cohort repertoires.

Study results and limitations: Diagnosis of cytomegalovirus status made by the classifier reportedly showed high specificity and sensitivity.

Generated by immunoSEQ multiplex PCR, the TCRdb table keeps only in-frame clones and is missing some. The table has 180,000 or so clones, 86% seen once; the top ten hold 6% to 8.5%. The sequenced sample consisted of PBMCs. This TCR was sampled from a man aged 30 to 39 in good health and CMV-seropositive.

In nucleotides, the CDR3 is TGTGCCAGCGGAAGCGGGACCCAGTACTTC. This codes for CASGSGTQYF. J is TRBJ2-5 and V is TRBV6-6; D might be TRBD2 (5 bases). With 8 bases removed from V and 7 bases from J, the gap between germline ends came to 8 bases. The CDR3 spans 10 residues. Per germline, CDR1 MNHNY and CDR2 SVGAGI (reference sequence).